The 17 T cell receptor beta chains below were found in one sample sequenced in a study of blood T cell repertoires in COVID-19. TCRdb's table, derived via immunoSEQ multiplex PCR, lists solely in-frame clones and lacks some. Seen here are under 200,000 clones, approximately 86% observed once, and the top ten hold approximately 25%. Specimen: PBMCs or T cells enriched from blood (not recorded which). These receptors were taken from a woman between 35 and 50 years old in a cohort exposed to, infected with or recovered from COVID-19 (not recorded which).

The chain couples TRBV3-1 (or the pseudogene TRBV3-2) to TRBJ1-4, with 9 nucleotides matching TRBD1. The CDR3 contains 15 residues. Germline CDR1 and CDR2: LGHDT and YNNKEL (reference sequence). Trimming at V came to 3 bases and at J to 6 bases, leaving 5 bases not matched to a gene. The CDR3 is CASSHTGGLDEKLFF. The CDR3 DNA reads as TGTGCCAGCAGCCATACAGGGGGCCTTGATGAAAAACTGTTTTTT.

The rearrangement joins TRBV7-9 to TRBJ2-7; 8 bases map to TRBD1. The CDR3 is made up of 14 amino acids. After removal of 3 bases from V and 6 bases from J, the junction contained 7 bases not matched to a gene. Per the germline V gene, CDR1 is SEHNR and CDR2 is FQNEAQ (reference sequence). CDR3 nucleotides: TGTGCCAGCAGCTTGAACGGACAGGGAGTCGAGCAGTACTTC. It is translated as CASSLNGQGVEQYF.

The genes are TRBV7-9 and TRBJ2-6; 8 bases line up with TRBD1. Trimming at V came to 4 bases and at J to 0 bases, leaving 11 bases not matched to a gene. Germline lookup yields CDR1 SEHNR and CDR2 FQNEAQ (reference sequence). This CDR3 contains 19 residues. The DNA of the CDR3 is TGTGCCAGCAGCTCAAGACCGGGACAGGTTGCCTCTGGGGCCAACGTCCTGACTTTC. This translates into CASSSRPGQVASGANVLTF.

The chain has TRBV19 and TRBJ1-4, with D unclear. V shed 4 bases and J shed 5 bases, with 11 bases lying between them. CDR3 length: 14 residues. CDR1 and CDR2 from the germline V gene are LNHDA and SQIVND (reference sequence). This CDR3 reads CASSKHPLNEKLFF. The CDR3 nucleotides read TGTGCCAGTAGTAAGCATCCCCTAAATGAAAAACTGTTTTTT.

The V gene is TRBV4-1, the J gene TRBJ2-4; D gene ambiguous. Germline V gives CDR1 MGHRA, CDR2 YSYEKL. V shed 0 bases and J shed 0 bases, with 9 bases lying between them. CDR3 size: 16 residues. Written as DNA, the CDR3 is TGCGCCAGCAGCCAAGAGGGCACTTTAGCCAAAAACATTCAGTACTTC. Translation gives CASSQEGTLAKNIQYF.

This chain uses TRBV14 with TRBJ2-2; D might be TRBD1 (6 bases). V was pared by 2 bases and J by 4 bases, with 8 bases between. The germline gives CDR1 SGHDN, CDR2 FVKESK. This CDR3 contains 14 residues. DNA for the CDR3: TGTGCCAGCAGCCAAACAGGGTCCACCGGGGAGCTGTTTTTT. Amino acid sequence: CASSQTGSTGELFF.

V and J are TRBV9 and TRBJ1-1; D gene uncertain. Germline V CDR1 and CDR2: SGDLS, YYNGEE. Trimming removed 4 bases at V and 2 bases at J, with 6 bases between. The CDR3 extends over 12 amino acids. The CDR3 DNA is TGTGCCAGCAGCCCCTTAAACACTGAAGCTTTCTTT. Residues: CASSPLNTEAFF.

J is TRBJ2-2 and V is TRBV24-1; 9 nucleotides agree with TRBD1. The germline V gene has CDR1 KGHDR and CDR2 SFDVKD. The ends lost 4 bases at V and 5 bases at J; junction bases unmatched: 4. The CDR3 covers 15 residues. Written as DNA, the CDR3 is TGTGCCACCAGTGAGAGGACAGGGGAGACCGGGGAGCTGTTTTTT. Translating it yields CATSERTGETGELFF.

CDR3 amino acids: CAISPLESLNTEAFF. The DNA for the CDR3 is TGTGCCATTTCTCCGCTAGAATCGCTGAACACTGAAGCTTTCTTT. This sequence joins TRBV10-3 and TRBJ1-1; D gene ambiguous. The CDR3 covers 15 residues. The ends were cut back, 9 bases at V and 0 bases at J, with 17 bases in the middle. The V gene's germline CDR1 is ENHRY and CDR2 SYGVKD.

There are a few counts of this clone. The CDR3 here is CASSQSRSSYEQYF. CDR3 in DNA: TGTGCCAGCAGTCAGTCCCGATCCTCCTACGAGCAGTACTTC. The V gene is TRBV27, the J gene TRBJ2-7; D unclear. Trimming cost V 5 bases and J 0 bases, with 11 bases left between them. This CDR3 has 14 amino acids. Per germline, CDR1 MNHEY and CDR2 SMNVEV (reference sequence).

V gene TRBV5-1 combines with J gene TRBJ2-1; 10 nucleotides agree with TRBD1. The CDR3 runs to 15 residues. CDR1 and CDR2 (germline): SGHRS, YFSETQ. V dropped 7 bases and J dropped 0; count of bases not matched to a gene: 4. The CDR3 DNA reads TGCGCCAGCCTCGGACAGGGGGTCTCCTACAATGAGCAGTTCTTC. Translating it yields CASLGQGVSYNEQFF.

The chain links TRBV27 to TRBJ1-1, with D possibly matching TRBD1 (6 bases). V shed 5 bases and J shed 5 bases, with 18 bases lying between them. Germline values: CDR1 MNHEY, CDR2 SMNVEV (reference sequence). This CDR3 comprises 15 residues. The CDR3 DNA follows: TGTGCCAGCAGTCCTATCGGCGACAGGTCGACTGAAGCTTTCTTT. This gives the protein CASSPIGDRSTEAFF.

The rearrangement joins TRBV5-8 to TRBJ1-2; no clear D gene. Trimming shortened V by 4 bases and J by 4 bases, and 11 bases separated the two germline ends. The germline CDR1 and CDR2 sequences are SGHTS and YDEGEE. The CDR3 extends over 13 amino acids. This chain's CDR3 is CASSREGGYGYTF. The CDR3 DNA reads TGTGCCAGCAGCCGTGAGGGAGGCTATGGCTACACCTTC.

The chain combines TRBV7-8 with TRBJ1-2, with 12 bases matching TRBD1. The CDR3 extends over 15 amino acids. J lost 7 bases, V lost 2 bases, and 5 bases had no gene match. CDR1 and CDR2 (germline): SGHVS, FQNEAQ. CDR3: CASSLMGQGAFGYTF. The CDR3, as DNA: TGTGCCAGCAGCTTAATGGGACAGGGGGCTTTTGGCTACACCTTC.

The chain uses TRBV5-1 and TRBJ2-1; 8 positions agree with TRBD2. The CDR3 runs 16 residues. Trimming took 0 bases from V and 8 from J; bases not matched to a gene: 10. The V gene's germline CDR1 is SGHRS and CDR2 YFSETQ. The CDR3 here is CASSLEGRTSLDEQFF. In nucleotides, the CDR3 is TGCGCCAGCAGCTTGGAGGGTCGGACTAGCCTGGATGAGCAGTTCTTC.

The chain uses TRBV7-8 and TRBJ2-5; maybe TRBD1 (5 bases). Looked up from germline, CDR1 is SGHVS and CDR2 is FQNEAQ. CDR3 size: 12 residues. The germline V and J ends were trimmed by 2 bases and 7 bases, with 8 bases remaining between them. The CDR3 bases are TGTGCCAGCAGCTTACAGGGTGGGACCCAGTACTTC. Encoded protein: CASSLQGGTQYF.

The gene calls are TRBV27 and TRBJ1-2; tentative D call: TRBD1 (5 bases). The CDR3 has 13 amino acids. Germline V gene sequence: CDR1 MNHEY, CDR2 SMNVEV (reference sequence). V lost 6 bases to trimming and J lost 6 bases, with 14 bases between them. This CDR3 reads CASRGEGLHGYTF. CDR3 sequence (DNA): TGTGCCAGCAGGGGGGAGGGGTTGCATGGCTACACCTTC.